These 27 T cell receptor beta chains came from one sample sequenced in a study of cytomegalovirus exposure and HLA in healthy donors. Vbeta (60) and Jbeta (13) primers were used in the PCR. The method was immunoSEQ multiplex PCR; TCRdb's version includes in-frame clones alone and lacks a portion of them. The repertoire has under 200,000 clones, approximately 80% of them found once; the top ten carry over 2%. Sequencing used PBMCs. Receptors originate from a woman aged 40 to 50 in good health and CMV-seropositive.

In DNA form, the CDR3 reads TGTGCCAGCTCGCCCCAGGGTTCAACTAATGAAAAACTGTTTTTT. This encodes CASSPQGSTNEKLFF. This chain joins TRBV18 and TRBJ1-4, with D tentatively TRBD1 (5 bases). The germline gives CDR1 KGHSH, CDR2 LQKENI. The CDR3 sequence is 15 residues long. Trimming stripped 6 bases from V and 0 bases from J, with 11 bases between. The full variable domain, rest sourced from reference TRBV18 and TRBJ1-4, is NAGVMQNPRHLVRRRGQEARLRCSPMKGHSHVYWYRQLPEEGLKFMVYLQKENIIDESGMPKERFSAEFPKEGPSILRIQQVVRGDSAAYFCASSPQGSTNEKLFFGSGTQLSVL.

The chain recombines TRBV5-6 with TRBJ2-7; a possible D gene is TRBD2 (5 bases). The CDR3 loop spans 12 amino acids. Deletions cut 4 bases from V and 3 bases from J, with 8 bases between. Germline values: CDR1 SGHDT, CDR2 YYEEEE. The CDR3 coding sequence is TGTGCCAGCAGCCTCGAGGGCTACGAGCAGTACTTC. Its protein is CASSLEGYEQYF. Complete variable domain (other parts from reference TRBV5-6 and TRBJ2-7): DAGVTQSPTHLIKTRGQQVTLRCSPKSGHDTVSWYQQALGQGPQFIFQYYEEEERQRGNFPDRFSGHQFPNYSSELNVNALLLGDSALYLCASSLEGYEQYFGPGTRLTVT.

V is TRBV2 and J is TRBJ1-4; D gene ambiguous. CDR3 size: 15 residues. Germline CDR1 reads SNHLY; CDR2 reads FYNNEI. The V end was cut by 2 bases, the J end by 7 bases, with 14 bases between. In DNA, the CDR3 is TGTGCCAGCAGTGAAACAACAGCCCTTCCTGAAAAACTGTTTTTT. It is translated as CASSETTALPEKLFF.

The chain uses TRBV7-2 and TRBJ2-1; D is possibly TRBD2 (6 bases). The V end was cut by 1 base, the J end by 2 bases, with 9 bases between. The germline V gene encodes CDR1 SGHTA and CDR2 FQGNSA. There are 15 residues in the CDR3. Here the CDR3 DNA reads TGTGCCAGCAGCTTAGGGGCGGGGACCTACAATGAGCAGTTCTTC. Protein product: CASSLGAGTYNEQFF.

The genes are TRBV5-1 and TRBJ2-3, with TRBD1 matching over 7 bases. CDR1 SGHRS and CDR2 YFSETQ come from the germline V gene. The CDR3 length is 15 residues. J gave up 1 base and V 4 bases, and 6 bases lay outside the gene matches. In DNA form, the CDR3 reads TGCGCCAGCAGCAACGCCGGGACAGGCACAGATACGCAGTATTTT. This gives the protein CASSNAGTGTDTQYF.

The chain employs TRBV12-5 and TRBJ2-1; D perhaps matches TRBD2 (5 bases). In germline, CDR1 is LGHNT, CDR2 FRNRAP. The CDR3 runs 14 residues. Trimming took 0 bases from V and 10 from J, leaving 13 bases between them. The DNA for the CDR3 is TGTGCTAGTGGTTTGGTAAACGGGAATGACGAGCAGTTCTTC. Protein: CASGLVNGNDEQFF.

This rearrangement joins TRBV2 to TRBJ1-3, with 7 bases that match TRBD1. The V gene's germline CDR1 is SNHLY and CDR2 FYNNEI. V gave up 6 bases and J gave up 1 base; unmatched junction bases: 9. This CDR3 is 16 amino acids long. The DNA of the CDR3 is TGTGCCAGCAGGAGTGGACAGGATCGATCTGGAAACACCATATATTTT. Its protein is CASRSGQDRSGNTIYF.

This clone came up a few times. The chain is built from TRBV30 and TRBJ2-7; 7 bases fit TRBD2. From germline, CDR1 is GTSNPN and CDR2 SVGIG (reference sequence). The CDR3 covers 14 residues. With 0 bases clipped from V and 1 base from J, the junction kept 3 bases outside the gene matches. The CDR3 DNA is TGTGCCTGGAGTGTCGGGACTACATCCTACGAGCAGTACTTC. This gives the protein CAWSVGTTSYEQYF. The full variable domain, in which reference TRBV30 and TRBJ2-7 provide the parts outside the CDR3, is SQTIHQWPATLVQPVGSPLSLECTVEGTSNPNLYWYRQAAGRGLQLLFYSVGIGQISSEVPQNLSASRPQDRQFILSSKKLLLSDSGFYLCAWSVGTTSYEQYFGPGTRLTVT.

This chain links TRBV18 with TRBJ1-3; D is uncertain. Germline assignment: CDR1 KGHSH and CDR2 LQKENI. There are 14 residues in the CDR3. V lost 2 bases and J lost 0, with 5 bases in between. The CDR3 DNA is TGTGCCAGCTCACCAAACTTCTCTGGAAACACCATATATTTT. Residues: CASSPNFSGNTIYF.

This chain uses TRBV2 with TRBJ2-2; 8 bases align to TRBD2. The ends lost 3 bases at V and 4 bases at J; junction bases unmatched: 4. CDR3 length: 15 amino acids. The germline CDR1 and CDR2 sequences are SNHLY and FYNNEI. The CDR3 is CASSERLAGTGELFF. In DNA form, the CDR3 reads TGTGCCAGCAGTGAGCGGCTAGCGGGCACCGGGGAGCTGTTTTTT.

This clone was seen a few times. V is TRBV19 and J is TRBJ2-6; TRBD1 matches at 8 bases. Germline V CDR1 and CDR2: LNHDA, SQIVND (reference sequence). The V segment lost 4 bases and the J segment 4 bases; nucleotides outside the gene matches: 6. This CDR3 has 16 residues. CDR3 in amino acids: CASSRDRFSGANVLTF. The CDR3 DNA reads TGTGCCAGTAGTAGGGACAGGTTTTCCGGGGCCAACGTCCTGACTTTC.

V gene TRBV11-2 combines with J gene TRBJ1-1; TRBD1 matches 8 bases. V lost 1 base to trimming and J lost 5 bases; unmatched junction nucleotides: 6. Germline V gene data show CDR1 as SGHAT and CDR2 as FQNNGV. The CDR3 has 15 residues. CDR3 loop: CASSLAGRGPTEAFF. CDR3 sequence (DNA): TGTGCCAGCAGCTTAGCGGGCAGGGGGCCAACTGAAGCTTTCTTT. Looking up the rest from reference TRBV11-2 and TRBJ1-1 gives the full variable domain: EAGVAQSPRYKIIEKRQSVAFWCNPISGHATLYWYQQILGQGPKLLIQFQNNGVVDDSQLPKDRFSAERLKGVDSTLKIQPAKLEDSAVYLCASSLAGRGPTEAFFGQGTRLTVV.

The CDR3 DNA sequence: TGCAGCGTTGCAGGGAACTATGGCTACACCTTC. This translates into CSVAGNYGYTF. The J gene is TRBJ1-2, the V gene TRBV29-1, with TRBD1 as a possible D gene (5 bases). With 4 bases removed from V and 2 bases from J, the gap between germline ends came to 5 bases. The germline CDR1 and CDR2 sequences are SQVTM and ANQGSEA. The CDR3 extends over 11 amino acids.

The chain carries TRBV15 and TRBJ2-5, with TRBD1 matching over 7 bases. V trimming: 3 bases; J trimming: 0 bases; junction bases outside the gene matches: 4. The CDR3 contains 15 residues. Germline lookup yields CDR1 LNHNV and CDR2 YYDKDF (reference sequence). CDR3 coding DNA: TGTGCCACCAGCAGCCCCGGGACAGACCAAGAGACCCAGTACTTC. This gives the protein CATSSPGTDQETQYF.

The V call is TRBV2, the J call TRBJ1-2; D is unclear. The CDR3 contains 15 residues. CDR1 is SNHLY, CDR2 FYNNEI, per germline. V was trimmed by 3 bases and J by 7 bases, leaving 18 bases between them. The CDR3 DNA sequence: TGTGCCAGCAGTGAGAGAAAGAGGCCGAAACGTGGCTACACCTTC. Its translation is CASSERKRPKRGYTF.

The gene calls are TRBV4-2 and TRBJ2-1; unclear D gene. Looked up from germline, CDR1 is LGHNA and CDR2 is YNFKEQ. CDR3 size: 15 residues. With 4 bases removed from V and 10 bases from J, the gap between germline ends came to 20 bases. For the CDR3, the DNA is TGTGCCAGCAGCCCCCACCGCGAGGCCCGACGCGAGCAGTTCTTC. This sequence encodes CASSPHREARREQFF.

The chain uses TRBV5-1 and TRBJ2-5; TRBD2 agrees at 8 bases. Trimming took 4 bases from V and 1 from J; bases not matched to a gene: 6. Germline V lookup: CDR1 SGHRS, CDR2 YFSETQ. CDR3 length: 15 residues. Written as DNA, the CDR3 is TGCGCCAGCAGCCTGATAGCGGGGACCCAAGAGACCCAGTACTTC. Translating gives CASSLIAGTQETQYF.

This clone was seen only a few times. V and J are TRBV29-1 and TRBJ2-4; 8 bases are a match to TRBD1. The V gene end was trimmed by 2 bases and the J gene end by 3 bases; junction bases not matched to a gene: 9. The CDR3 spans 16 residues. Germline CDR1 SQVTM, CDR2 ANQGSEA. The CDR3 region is CSVESVTGGGKNIQYF. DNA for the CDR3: TGCAGCGTTGAAAGTGTAACAGGGGGTGGCAAAAACATTCAGTACTTC.

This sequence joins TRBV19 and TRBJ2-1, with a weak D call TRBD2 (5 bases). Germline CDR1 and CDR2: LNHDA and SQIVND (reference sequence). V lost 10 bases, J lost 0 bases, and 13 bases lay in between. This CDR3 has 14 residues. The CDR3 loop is CATSGGNSYNEQFF. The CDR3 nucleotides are TGTGCCACCAGCGGCGGCAACTCCTACAATGAGCAGTTCTTC.

CDR3 in amino acids: CASSPDSAKETQYF. The CDR3 DNA reads as TGCGCCAGCAGCCCGGACAGCGCTAAAGAGACCCAGTACTTC. J is TRBJ2-5 and V is TRBV5-1; a possible D gene is TRBD1 (6 bases). The germline gives CDR1 SGHRS, CDR2 YFSETQ. The CDR3 covers 14 residues. V was pared by 4 bases and J by 3 bases, with 13 bases between.

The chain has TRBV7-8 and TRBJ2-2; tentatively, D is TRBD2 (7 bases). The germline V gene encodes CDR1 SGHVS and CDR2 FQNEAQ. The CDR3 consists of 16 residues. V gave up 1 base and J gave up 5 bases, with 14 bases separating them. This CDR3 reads CASSLVGGLGTGELFF. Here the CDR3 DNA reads TGTGCCAGCAGCTTAGTCGGGGGGCTAGGTACCGGGGAGCTGTTTTTT. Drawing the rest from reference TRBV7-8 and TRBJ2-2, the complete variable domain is GAGVSQSPRYKVAKRGQDVALRCDPISGHVSLFWYQQALGQGPEFLTYFQNEAQLDKSGLPSDRFFAERPEGSVSTLKIQRTQQEDSAVYLCASSLVGGLGTGELFFGEGSRLTVL.

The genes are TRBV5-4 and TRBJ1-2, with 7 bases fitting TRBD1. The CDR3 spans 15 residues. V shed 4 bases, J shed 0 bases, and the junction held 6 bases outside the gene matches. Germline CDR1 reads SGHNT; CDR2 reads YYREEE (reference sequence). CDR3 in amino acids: CASSQRGGPNYGYTF. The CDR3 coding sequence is TGTGCCAGCAGCCAACGAGGGGGCCCTAACTATGGCTACACCTTC.

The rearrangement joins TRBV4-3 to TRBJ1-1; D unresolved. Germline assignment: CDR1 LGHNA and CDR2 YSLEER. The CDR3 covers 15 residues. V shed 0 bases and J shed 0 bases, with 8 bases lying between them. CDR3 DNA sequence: TGCGCCAGCAGCCAAGATCCATTCATGAACACTGAAGCTTTCTTT. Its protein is CASSQDPFMNTEAFF.

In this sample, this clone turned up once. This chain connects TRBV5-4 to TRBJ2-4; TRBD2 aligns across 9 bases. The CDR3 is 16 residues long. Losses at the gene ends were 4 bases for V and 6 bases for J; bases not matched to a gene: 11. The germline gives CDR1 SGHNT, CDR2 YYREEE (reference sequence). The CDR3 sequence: CASSRGGGAEINIQYF. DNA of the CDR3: TGTGCCAGCAGCCGCGGCGGGGGGGCCGAGATAAACATTCAGTACTTC. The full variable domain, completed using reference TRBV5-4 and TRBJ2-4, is ETGVTQSPTHLIKTRGQQVTLRCSSQSGHNTVSWYQQALGQGPQFIFQYYREEENGRGNFPPRFSGLQFPNYSSELNVNALELDDSALYLCASSRGGGAEINIQYFGAGTRLSVL.

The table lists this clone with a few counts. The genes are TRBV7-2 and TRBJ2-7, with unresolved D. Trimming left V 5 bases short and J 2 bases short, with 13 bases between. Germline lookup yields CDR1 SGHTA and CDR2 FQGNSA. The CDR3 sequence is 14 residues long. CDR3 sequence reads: CASSPSQNPYEQYF. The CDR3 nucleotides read TGTGCCAGCAGCCCGTCACAGAATCCCTACGAGCAGTACTTC. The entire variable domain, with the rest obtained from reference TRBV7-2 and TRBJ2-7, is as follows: GAGVSQSPSNKVTEKGKDVELRCDPISGHTALYWYRQSLGQGLEFLIYFQGNSAPDKSGLPSDRFSAERTGGSVSTLTIQRTQQEDSAVYLCASSPSQNPYEQYFGPGTRLTVT.

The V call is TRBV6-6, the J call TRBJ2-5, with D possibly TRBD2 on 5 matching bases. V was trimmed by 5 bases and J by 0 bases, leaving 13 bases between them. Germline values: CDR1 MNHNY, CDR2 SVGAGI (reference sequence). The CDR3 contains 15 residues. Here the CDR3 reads CASSPHLANQETQYF. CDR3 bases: TGTGCCAGCAGTCCCCACTTAGCGAACCAAGAGACCCAGTACTTC.

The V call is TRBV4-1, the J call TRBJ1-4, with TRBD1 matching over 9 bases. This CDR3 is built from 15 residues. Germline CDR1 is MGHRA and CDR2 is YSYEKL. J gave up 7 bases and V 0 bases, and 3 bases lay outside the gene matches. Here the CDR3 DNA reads TGCGCCAGCAGCCAAGAGGACAGGGGAAGTGAAAAACTGTTTTTT. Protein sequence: CASSQEDRGSEKLFF.